Each of the 10 T cell receptor beta chains below was sequenced from the same sample in a study of shared clonotypes between healthy human individuals. Sequenced by immunoSEQ multiplex PCR; TCRdb stores in-frame clones only, minus some. The sample holds roughly 1,500,000 clones, less than 99% seen once. Specimen: naive CD4+ T cells sorted from blood. As for subset: CD45RA+ positively selected. All receptors come from a man aged 30-40 years in good health.

V usage is TRBV6-6 and J usage is TRBJ2-1, with D possibly being TRBD2 (5 bases). Germline V gene sequence: CDR1 MNHNY, CDR2 SVGAGI (reference sequence). This CDR3 has 15 amino acids. V dropped 3 bases and J dropped 0 bases, with 9 bases sitting between them. CDR3 in DNA: TGTGCCAGCAGTTATCAGCGGAGCTCCTACAATGAGCAGTTCTTC. Translation gives CASSYQRSSYNEQFF.

V and J are TRBV7-3 and TRBJ1-5, with 7 positions matching TRBD1. CDR3 length: 13 residues. Germline CDR1 and CDR2: SGHTA and FQGTGA. Trimming at V came to 4 bases and at J to 4 bases, leaving 1 base not matched to a gene. The DNA for the CDR3 is TGTGCCAGCAGCTCGGGACAGAATCAGCCCCAGCATTTT. It specifies CASSSGQNQPQHF.

This clone was found once. At the DNA level, this CDR3 is encoded by other sequences in the same sample as well. The chain combines TRBV5-1 with TRBJ2-7; 11 bases line up with TRBD2. Losses at the gene ends were 2 bases for V and 3 bases for J; bases not matched to a gene: 4. The CDR3 is 15 residues long. CDR1 and CDR2 from the germline V gene are SGHRS and YFSETQ. The CDR3, as DNA: TGCGCCAGCAGCTTACTAGCGGGAGCCCTCTACGAGCAGTACTTC. Protein: CASSLLAGALYEQYF.

This clone appeared a single time. The chain is built from TRBV5-4 and TRBJ1-2; D possibly corresponds to TRBD1 (5 bases). Germline CDR1 reads SGHNT; CDR2 reads YYREEE (reference sequence). The CDR3 consists of 13 residues. V was shortened by 1 base and J by 11 bases, with 15 bases between the two germline ends. As DNA, the CDR3 is TGTGCCAGCAGCTTGTCATCCACTAGGGGATACACCTTC. The encoded protein is CASSLSSTRGYTF.

The rearrangement uses TRBV13 and TRBJ1-1; D is unclear. CDR3 length: 11 residues. Germline loops: CDR1 PRHDT, CDR2 FYEKMQ (reference sequence). V was cut by 5 bases and J by 11 bases, with 12 bases left in between. In DNA, the CDR3 is TGTGCCAGCAGCACCCCTCCCGTGGCTTTCTTT. As protein: CASSTPPVAFF. Full variable domain (remainder filled in from reference TRBV13 and TRBJ1-1): AAGVIQSPRHLIKEKRETATLKCYPIPRHDTVYWYQQGPGQDPQFLISFYEKMQSDKGSIPDRFSAQQFSDYHSELNMSSLELGDSALYFCASSTPPVAFFGQGTRLTVV.

In its sample, this clone was seen once. The V and J genes are TRBV11-2 and TRBJ1-4; 7 bases line up with TRBD1. Per the germline V gene, CDR1 is SGHAT and CDR2 is FQNNGV. This CDR3 has 15 amino acids. The ends lost 6 bases at V and 14 bases at J; junction bases unmatched: 18. The CDR3 reads CASRPTGDDKLNLFF. DNA of the CDR3: TGTGCCAGCAGACCCACAGGGGACGACAAATTAAATCTGTTTTTT.

The rearrangement uses TRBV5-4 and TRBJ2-5; TRBD2 aligns across 8 bases. The CDR3 is 16 residues long. Trimming at V came to 4 bases and at J to 5 bases, leaving 13 bases not matched to a gene. CDR1 and CDR2 from the germline V gene are SGHNT and YYREEE (reference sequence). CDR3 in amino acids: CASSQQTSAARETQYF. For the CDR3, the DNA is TGTGCCAGCAGCCAGCAGACTAGCGCCGCCAGGGAGACCCAGTACTTC.

Note on this clone: Other DNA sequences within the sample encode an identical CDR3. The chain joins TRBV5-4 to TRBJ2-3, with unresolved D. Germline V gene sequence: CDR1 SGHNT, CDR2 YYREEE (reference sequence). CDR3 length: 14 amino acids. Trimming pared 0 bases from V and 2 bases from J, leaving 7 bases between. CDR3 bases: TGTGCCAGCAGCTTGGTCGGATACACAGATACGCAGTATTTT. Amino acids: CASSLVGYTDTQYF.

This clone has just one count. The genes are TRBV18 and TRBJ2-3, with D maybe TRBD2 (6 bases). CDR1 KGHSH and CDR2 LQKENI come from the germline V gene. Trimming removed 10 bases at V and 4 bases at J, with 27 bases between. The CDR3 spans 17 residues. In DNA form, the CDR3 reads TGTGCCAACTCTGACCCCCGGGGGAGAGGAATCGCAGATACGCAGTATTTT. Its translation is CANSDPRGRGIADTQYF. Using reference TRBV18 and TRBJ2-3 for the parts outside the CDR3, the full variable domain is NAGVMQNPRHLVRRRGQEARLRCSPMKGHSHVYWYRQLPEEGLKFMVYLQKENIIDESGMPKERFSAEFPKEGPSILRIQQVVRGDSAAYFCANSDPRGRGIADTQYFGPGTRLTVL.

This clone was recorded only once. This chain joins TRBV19 and TRBJ2-1, with 9 nucleotides matching TRBD2. The CDR3 is made up of 14 amino acids. V lost 4 bases, J lost 3 bases, and 1 base stayed unmatched. Germline V gene data show CDR1 as LNHDA and CDR2 as SQIVND (reference sequence). DNA of the CDR3: TGTGCCAGTAGTAAGCGGGAGGTCTACAATGAGCAGTTCTTC. Translating it yields CASSKREVYNEQFF. The whole variable domain, remainder taken from reference TRBV19 and TRBJ2-1, is DGGITQSPKYLFRKEGQNVTLSCEQNLNHDAMYWYRQDPGQGLRLIYYSQIVNDFQKGDIAEGYSVSREKKESFPLTVTSAQKNPTAFYLCASSKREVYNEQFFGPGTRLTVL.